The present T cell receptor beta chain was sequenced within a study of CD8 T cells in Susac syndrome (dated by TCRdb to between 2018 and 2020). Study-wide context: Whether CD8+ T cell activation and differentiation in Susac syndrome was antigen driven was tested using repertoire sequencing. CD8+ T cell repertoire clonality was compared between about a dozen healthy donors, approximately 14 Susac syndrome patients and 15 multiple sclerosis patients. Overall results and qualifications from the work: The TCR sequencing and HLA analysis was acknowledged to have included a relatively small number of individuals.

This clonotype appeared once. Its antigen is not yet known. No much larger clone is present one base from it, and per-base qualities are unavailable. One read offers little support. The CDR3 runs 13 amino acids, cysteine and phenylalanine included. Only CDR3 DNA is held: 39 bases, read in frame from base 1. The V end loses 5 bases and the J end loses 5 bases, and a stretch of 12 bases separates them. From the germline V gene, CDR1 is SGHVS and CDR2 is FNYEAQ. Peripheral blood CD8+ and CD4+ T cells from healthy donors, Susac syndrome patients and multiple sclerosis patients were profiled using high-throughput TCR beta sequencing. Healthy donors were age- and sex-matched controls. Bulk CD8+ and CD4+ T cells were purified magnetically by negative isolation, whereas CD8+ TEMRA cells were enriched by FACS. Blood was collected in EDTA tubes and processed within 24 hours, with PBMCs isolated through density gradient centrifugation. PBMCs intended for TCR sequencing were cryopreserved in liquid nitrogen and thawed later in a water bath at 37 degrees C. Purity of sorted or isolated CD4+, CD8+ and CD8+ TEMRA cells was at least 90%.

RNA was extracted using the RNeasy kit, and roughly 0.45 to 1 microgram was reverse transcribed with random hexamers. The immunoSEQ multiplex PCR assay, which covers 54 Vbeta and 13 Jbeta segments, was used to amplify TCR beta CDR3 regions. To correct PCR amplification bias, a synthetic template baseline was used for both primer optimization and computational correction. Processing in the source paper ran as follows. Only productive sequences were kept, with reads annotated to V, D and J genes according to IMGT and analyzed in immunoSEQ Analyzer. Clonality was computed as one minus Shannon entropy normalized by log2 of the number of productive unique sequences. For each patient and control, public and private clones were evaluated among the 100 most prevalent clones. Susac-specific clones were defined as absent from healthy and MS cohorts, around 970 published viral clones and other ImmuneACCESS disease sequences. The public reads were reprocessed in TCRdb via fastp at Q25 and MiXCR, keeping in-frame beta chains. Under each unique CDR3 protein, matching rows form one entry showing the most common genes and DNA. In this record, the V and J calls reflect TCRdb's handling and not the investigators' own analysis. For this sample the table gives about 90,000 distinct CDR3 sequences, of which 80% to 95% were detected only once. The biggest ten clones account for about 0.32% of the sample.

The chain uses TRBV7-6 and TRBJ2-5, and perhaps TRBD2 as D gene, on 6 matching bases. This clonotype was sampled from a human donor in good health. The sequencing sample was made of CD8+ T cells from PBMCs. CDR3 region: CASSRVGGETQYF. DNA sequence: TGTGCCAGCAGCCGAGTGGGGGGTGAGACCCAGTACTTC. The full variable domain, completed from the reference TRBV7-6 and TRBJ2-5 proteins outside the CDR3, reads GAGVSQSPRYKVTKRGQDVALRCDPISGHVSLYWYRQALGQGPEFLTYFNYEAQQDKSGLPNDRFSAERPEGSISTLTIQRTEQRDSAMYRCASSRVGGETQYFGPGTRLLVL.